Presented here are 8 T cell receptor beta chains from one specimen sequenced in a study of blood T cell repertoires in COVID-19. The assay was immunoSEQ multiplex PCR, and TCRdb's table has in-frame clones only and misses some. Of fewer than 150,000 clones listed, approximately 84% were seen once; the top ten hold almost 6.5%. Sequencing was done on a sample of peripheral blood. These receptors originate from a human donor in a cohort sampled during active COVID-19.

V gene TRBV5-1 combines with J gene TRBJ2-7; a weak D match, TRBD2 (6 bases). V shed 4 bases and J shed 5 bases, with 22 bases lying between them. The CDR3 is 16 residues long. The germline CDR1 and CDR2 sequences are SGHRS and YFSETQ. CDR3 DNA sequence: TGCGCCAGCAGCGTTTTACCGGGACTTGGCGGCGACGAGCAGTACTTC. Residues: CASSVLPGLGGDEQYF.

In the case of this clone: Other DNA sequences within the sample encode an identical CDR3. CDR3 residues: CASSEGLSNQPQHF. The CDR3 bases are TGTGCCAGCAGTGAGGGACTTAGCAATCAGCCCCAGCATTTT. The chain uses TRBV6-1 and TRBJ1-5, with a weak D call TRBD1 (5 bases). The CDR3 totals 14 residues. V was pared by 3 bases and J by 0 bases, with 6 bases between. The germline V gene has CDR1 MNHNS and CDR2 SASEGT.

V is TRBV21-1 and J is TRBJ1-5; no check of the table's D call, TRBD1, against the DNA was made. TRBV21-1 is designated a pseudogene. The CDR3 is 17 residues long. CDR3 region: CASSRLCGQGSNQPQHF. The CDR3 DNA reads TGTGCCAGCAGCCGACTCTGCGGACAGGGGAGCAATCAGCCCCAGCATTTT.

The table lists this clone with a few counts. The rearrangement uses TRBV24-1 and TRBJ1-6; perhaps TRBD1 as D (5 bases). Trimming removed 5 bases from V and 6 bases from J, with 10 bases in between. The CDR3 consists of 14 residues. Germline V gives CDR1 KGHDR, CDR2 SFDVKD. The CDR3 nucleotides read TGTGCCACCAGTGTCGGGGGGGGTAATTCACCCCTCCACTTT. Protein sequence: CATSVGGGNSPLHF.

V usage is TRBV5-1 and J usage is TRBJ1-1; unclear D gene. Trimming took off 2 bases at V and 4 bases at J, with 9 bases between the two ends. The CDR3 consists of 13 residues. Germline V gives CDR1 SGHRS, CDR2 YFSETQ. The CDR3: CASSFGYSTEAFF. Here the CDR3 DNA reads TGCGCCAGCAGCTTCGGGTATAGCACTGAAGCTTTCTTT.

This chain links TRBV30 with TRBJ2-3, with 7 bases lining up with TRBD2. Trimming took 0 bases from V and 0 from J; bases not matched to a gene: 3. This CDR3 has 15 residues. Germline assignment: CDR1 GTSNPN and CDR2 SVGIG (reference sequence). The CDR3 coding sequence is TGTGCCTGGAGTGTACATAGCGGGAGCACAGATACGCAGTATTTT. Translating it yields CAWSVHSGSTDTQYF.

The rearrangement joins TRBV6-4 to TRBJ2-7; D possibly corresponds to TRBD1 (6 bases). The CDR3 is made up of 14 amino acids. Per germline, CDR1 MRHNA and CDR2 SNTAGT. Trimming pared 5 bases from V and 5 bases from J, leaving 16 bases between. CDR3 region: CASSSRAGANEQYF. The CDR3, as DNA: TGTGCCAGCAGTTCTAGGGCAGGGGCTAACGAGCAGTACTTC.

The chain recombines TRBV18 with TRBJ1-6; D uncertain. Trimming took 2 bases from V and 11 from J, leaving 10 bases between them. Germline V gives CDR1 KGHSH, CDR2 LQKENI. This CDR3 region has 13 residues. Here the CDR3 DNA reads TGTGCCAGCTCACCAAAGAGCATGGCACCCCTCCACTTT. Protein sequence: CASSPKSMAPLHF.